The T cell receptor beta chain described here comes from a study of T cell responses to AZD1222 COVID-19 vaccine. Study-wide background: Both about-4-week and about-12-week second-dose recipients were combined.

This clone has only a few counts. Antigen unknown. Whole-study results and caveats: Baseline seropositivity occurred in only a handful of AZD1222 recipients. Sampling captured repertoires only after the peak T cell response. There were vaccine-associated CD4 TCRs across spike, dominant at 160-218 and 743-854.

V was clipped by 2 bases and J by 2 bases, with 15 bases between them. This CDR3 has 16 residues. Germline-derived CDR1 and CDR2 are SGHNT and YYREEE (reference sequence). Measured with immunoSEQ multiplex PCR; TCRdb has only the in-frame clones, and not every one. This table has 100,000 to 150,000 clones, more than 75% appearing once. The sequenced sample was peripheral blood, obtained on day 0 of AZD1222 vaccination. This TCR was sampled from an adult in good health. The chain couples TRBV5-4 to TRBJ2-3, with a tentative D call TRBD2 (5 bases). CDR3 amino acids: CASSLGGLTNTDTQYF. The CDR3 DNA is TGTGCCAGCAGCTTAGGCGGGCTAACCAACACAGATACGCAGTATTTT.